Here is one TCR beta chain with its context. Original processing notes: Reference gene primer amplification in the assay estimated nucleated cell counts. The repertoire was sequenced with immunoSEQ multiplex PCR; TCRdb's copy has only in-frame clones and lacks some. That table supplies the V and J calls and clone size; D and trimming were determined from the DNA. The sample shows more than 65,000 clones, 79% of them seen only once. This sample was included in a study of blood T cell repertoires in COVID-19. Study context: From the United States, Italy and Spain came samples of acute and convalescent COVID-19. Sample material is recorded as cDNA or gDNA derived from T cells, B-cell-depleted T cells, or PBMCs.

Trimming shortened V by 6 bases and J by 1 base, and 15 bases separated the two germline ends. The germline V gene has CDR1 MNHEY and CDR2 SVGEGT. There are 15 residues in the CDR3. The rearrangement links TRBV6-2 or TRBV6-3 to TRBJ2-5; possibly TRBD2 for D (5 bases). The receptor was isolated from a man aged 55-75 years with acute or convalescent COVID-19. Sequences were obtained from peripheral blood. The CDR3 DNA follows: TGTGCCAGCAGCCTAGAATTGGACTTCCAAGAGACCCAGTACTTC. This translates into CASSLELDFQETQYF.